The 2 T cell receptor beta chains below all came from one sample that was sequenced in a study of shared clonotypes between healthy human individuals. Repertoires were generated with immunoSEQ multiplex PCR, while TCRdb's copy carries only in-frame clones and drops some. The sample carries 600,000 or so clones, about 98% recorded once. Naive CD8 isolation took CD45RO-negative cells positively selected for CCR7 and excluded terminally differentiated effector memory CD45RA+ cells. Sequenced material: naive CD8+ T cells sorted from blood. Receptor source: a man aged 30-40 years in good health.

This chain links TRBV19 with TRBJ2-3, with 10 bases matching TRBD1. V shed 7 bases, J shed 4 bases, and the junction held 8 bases outside the gene matches. The V gene's germline CDR1 is LNHDA and CDR2 SQIVND (reference sequence). This CDR3 has 15 residues. CDR3 in DNA: TGTGCCAGTACCACGGACAGGGGGTGGGCAGATACGCAGTATTTT. Protein sequence: CASTTDRGWADTQYF.

This chain joins TRBV7-2 and TRBJ2-5; D is perhaps TRBD1 (6 bases). In germline, CDR1 is SGHTA, CDR2 FQGNSA. This CDR3 has 13 residues. With 3 bases removed from V and 5 bases from J, the gap between germline ends came to 10 bases. CDR3 sequence (DNA): TGTGCCAGCAGCTTTCAGGGGCTCGAGACCCAGTACTTC. Protein sequence: CASSFQGLETQYF.